Listed here are 29 T cell receptor beta chains from one sample, sequenced in a study of beta chain features in type 1 diabetes. The whole isolated RNA underwent reverse transcription, so sequencing captured expressed TCRB transcripts. Measured with immunoSEQ multiplex PCR; TCRdb has only the in-frame clones, and not every one. The data hold about 900,000 clones, with 15% to 20% observed a single time. Sequenced input: naive CD4+ T cells from blood. Receptors originate from a young woman in good health.

J is TRBJ2-1 and V is TRBV4-2; D could derive from TRBD1 or TRBD2 (5 bases each). Germline-derived CDR1 and CDR2 are LGHNA and YNFKEQ. This CDR3 is built from 17 residues. Deletions cut 3 bases from V and 0 bases from J, with 15 bases between. The CDR3 DNA reads as TGTGCCAGCAGCCATCCCCTTGGGGGTCCCTCCTACAATGAGCAGTTCTTC. Residues: CASSHPLGGPSYNEQFF.

This chain joins TRBV9 and TRBJ2-2; no firm D call. Trimming took 0 bases from V and 5 from J, leaving 5 bases between them. This CDR3 is built from 13 residues. From germline, CDR1 is SGDLS and CDR2 YYNGEE. CDR3 sequence reads: CASSVEWTGELFF. In nucleotides, the CDR3 is TGTGCCAGCAGCGTAGAGTGGACCGGGGAGCTGTTTTTT.

There are a few counts of this clone. The chain links TRBV25-1 to TRBJ2-1; D gene unclear. CDR1 MGHDK and CDR2 SYGVNS come from the germline V gene. With 1 base removed from V and 6 bases from J, the gap between germline ends came to 7 bases. The length of the CDR3 is 13 residues. The CDR3: CASSESSANEQFF. CDR3 DNA: TGTGCCAGCAGTGAATCGAGTGCCAATGAGCAGTTCTTC. Drawing the rest from reference TRBV25-1 and TRBJ2-1, the complete variable domain is EADIYQTPRYLVIGTGKKITLECSQTMGHDKMYWYQQDPGMELHLIHYSYGVNSTEKGDLSSESTVSRIRTEHFPLTLESARPSHTSQYLCASSESSANEQFFGPGTRLTVL.

This clone was seen more than once but under ten times. The rearrangement uses TRBV28 and TRBJ1-2; D is undetermined. V shed 4 bases and J shed 5 bases, with 14 bases lying between them. The CDR3 runs to 14 residues. The germline CDR1 and CDR2 sequences are MDHEN and SYDVKM. In DNA form, the CDR3 reads TGTGCCAGCAGTTACCCTAGTCCCACTTATGGCTACACCTTC. Residues: CASSYPSPTYGYTF.

In this sample, this clone turned up a few times. The V and J genes are TRBV20-1 and TRBJ2-4, with D hard to call. Trimming stripped 1 base from V and 16 bases from J, with 5 bases between. This CDR3 region has 8 residues. CDR1 is DFQATT and CDR2 is SNEGSKA in the germline V gene (reference sequence). CDR3 DNA sequence: TGCAGTGCTAGAGGACCCTACTTC. Its translation is CSARGPYF.

This chain links TRBV9 with TRBJ1-2; D may be TRBD1 (5 bases). The CDR3 contains 13 residues. V lost 4 bases, J lost 8 bases, and 15 bases lay in between. CDR1 and CDR2 from the germline V gene are SGDLS and YYNGEE. CDR3 nucleotides: TGTGCCAGCAGCTCCATGGGACGGCTGGGCTACACCTTC. Protein sequence: CASSSMGRLGYTF.

This clone was observed a few times. V is TRBV7-3 and J is TRBJ2-2; a possible D gene is TRBD2 (7 bases). Germline V gene data show CDR1 as SGHTA and CDR2 as FQGTGA. CDR3 size: 16 residues. V gave up 5 bases and J gave up 3 bases, with 16 bases separating them. CDR3 nucleotides: TGTGCCAGCAGCCCCCCCGGGGGGCGGTACACCGGGGAGCTGTTTTTT. It codes for CASSPPGGRYTGELFF.

Only a few counts were recorded for this clone. The rearrangement links TRBV7-3 to TRBJ2-2; 13 positions match TRBD2. CDR1 SGHTA and CDR2 FQGTGA come from the germline V gene. CDR3 length: 18 residues. V was pared by 1 base and J by 0 bases, with 2 bases of the junction left unmatched. The CDR3 region has the DNA TGTGCCAGCAGCTTAAAGGGGACTAGCGGGACGAACACCGGGGAGCTGTTTTTT. It specifies CASSLKGTSGTNTGELFF.

This clone has a handful of counts. The V call is TRBV29-1, the J call TRBJ2-1; 9 bases match TRBD2. The CDR3 loop spans 15 amino acids. Germline CDR1 reads SQVTM; CDR2 reads ANQGSEA. Unmatched junction bases numbered 8, after V lost 7 bases and J lost 1 base. The CDR3 nucleotides read TGCAGCGCCGGAGGCGGGAGGGGGTCCTACAATGAGCAGTTCTTC. Its translation: CSAGGGRGSYNEQFF.

This rearrangement joins TRBV5-1 to TRBJ2-5; 7 bases match TRBD1. Germline CDR1 reads SGHRS; CDR2 reads YFSETQ. The CDR3 spans 16 residues. Trimming at V came to 4 bases and at J to 0 bases, leaving 9 bases not matched to a gene. The CDR3 region is CASSRGGNRDQETQYF. The CDR3 nucleotides read TGCGCCAGCAGCCGAGGGGGCAACAGGGACCAAGAGACCCAGTACTTC.

V and J are TRBV6-5 and TRBJ1-5, with a possible D match to TRBD1 (6 bases). From germline, CDR1 is MNHEY and CDR2 SVGAGI. The CDR3 spans 16 residues. V was trimmed by 0 bases and J by 2 bases, leaving 11 bases between them. The chain's CDR3 is CASSYSQGGGNQPQHF. In DNA form, the CDR3 reads TGTGCCAGCAGTTACTCACAGGGTGGGGGCAATCAGCCCCAGCATTTT.

This clone turned up a few times. This sequence joins TRBV27 and TRBJ1-2; 11 bases map to TRBD1. Trimming took 5 bases from V and 5 from J; bases not matched to a gene: 1. Germline CDR1 and CDR2: MNHEY and SMNVEV (reference sequence). The CDR3 has 13 residues. The CDR3 region is CASSRDRGYGYTF. The CDR3 DNA follows: TGTGCCAGCAGTAGGGACAGGGGGTATGGCTACACCTTC.

The CDR3 bases are TGTGCCAGCAGAGTCCCCCTAGGACAGGGAAACACCATATATTTT. It translates to CASRVPLGQGNTIYF. The chain has TRBV2 and TRBJ1-3; D might be TRBD1 (6 bases). The CDR3 spans 15 residues. V gave up 6 bases and J gave up 4 bases, with 16 bases separating them. Germline loops: CDR1 SNHLY, CDR2 FYNNEI.

In its sample, this clone was seen a few times. The rearrangement links TRBV14 to TRBJ2-3, with D possibly matching TRBD2 (6 bases). Germline loops: CDR1 SGHDN, CDR2 FVKESK. The CDR3 runs 14 residues. The V end was cut by 1 base, the J end by 8 bases, with 13 bases between. The CDR3 bases are TGTGCCAGCAGCCAAGCGGGAGTGATCGGTACGCAGTATTTT. Translated: CASSQAGVIGTQYF.

V gene TRBV4-3 combines with J gene TRBJ2-2, with a weak D call TRBD2 (5 bases). Trimming shortened V by 3 bases and J by 2 bases, and 19 bases separated the two germline ends. Germline V CDR1 and CDR2: LGHNA, YSLEER. The CDR3 spans 18 residues. CDR3 in amino acids: CASSHPRGSGANTGELFF. CDR3 nucleotides: TGCGCCAGCAGCCACCCGAGAGGAAGCGGAGCCAACACCGGGGAGCTGTTTTTT.

The V gene is TRBV6-5, the J gene TRBJ2-7; possible D gene TRBD1, 6 bases. V gave up 1 base and J gave up 3 bases, with 10 bases separating them. This CDR3 contains 14 residues. Germline V gene lookup returns CDR1 MNHEY and CDR2 SVGAGI. As DNA, the CDR3 is TGTGCCAGCAGTTACTGGGACACCTACTACGAGCAGTACTTC. Protein: CASSYWDTYYEQYF.

On this clone itself: The same CDR3 can be traced to other DNA sequences in this sample. The chain employs TRBV7-3 and TRBJ2-6; D gene unclear. V was trimmed by 2 bases and J by 2 bases, leaving 7 bases between them. The CDR3 totals 15 residues. Per the germline V gene, CDR1 is SGHTA and CDR2 is FQGTGA. This CDR3 reads CASSLGRAGANVLTF. CDR3 coding DNA: TGTGCCAGCAGCTTAGGTAGAGCTGGGGCCAACGTCCTGACTTTC. Together with reference TRBV7-3 and TRBJ2-6, the CDR3 gives the full variable domain: GAGVSQTPSNKVTEKGKYVELRCDPISGHTALYWYRQSLGQGPEFLIYFQGTGAADDSGLPNDRFFAVRPEGSVSTLKIQRTERGDSAVYLCASSLGRAGANVLTFGAGSRLTVL.

The J gene is TRBJ1-5, the V gene TRBV7-8; a weak D match, TRBD1 (6 bases). This CDR3 contains 15 residues. The germline CDR1 and CDR2 sequences are SGHVS and FQNEAQ. Deletions cut 0 bases from V and 5 bases from J, with 11 bases between. The CDR3 sequence is CASSLAGGKDQPQHF. CDR3 nucleotides: TGTGCCAGCAGCTTAGCAGGGGGTAAAGATCAGCCCCAGCATTTT.

As to this clone: Within the sample, other DNA sequences also encode this same CDR3. This rearrangement joins TRBV28 to TRBJ2-7, with 7 bases fitting TRBD1. The germline V gene encodes CDR1 MDHEN and CDR2 SYDVKM. J lost 3 bases, V lost 4 bases, and 6 bases had no gene match. The CDR3 length is 14 residues. DNA of the CDR3: TGTGCCAGCAGTTCCCCACAGGGGAGCTACGAGCAGTACTTC. It codes for CASSSPQGSYEQYF.

The chain joins TRBV6-5 to TRBJ1-5; 11 bases align to TRBD1. This CDR3 has 15 amino acids. The V and J ends lost 6 bases and 4 bases, in that order; junction bases with no gene match: 5. Per the germline V gene, CDR1 is MNHEY and CDR2 is SVGAGI. The CDR3: CASRRTGGGNQPQHF. The CDR3, as DNA: TGTGCCAGCAGGCGGACAGGGGGCGGGAATCAGCCCCAGCATTTT.

This clone was detected a few times. CDR3 loop: CASSKGGSSYEQYF. CDR3 coding DNA: TGTGCCAGTTCTAAGGGGGGGAGCTCCTACGAGCAGTACTTC. The chain uses TRBV28 and TRBJ2-7; weak D call: TRBD2 (7 bases). Germline V gene sequence: CDR1 MDHEN, CDR2 SYDVKM. The CDR3 runs to 14 residues. V was shortened by 9 bases and J by 0 bases, with 15 bases between the two germline ends.

The chain's CDR3 is CASGGGSYGYTF. The CDR3 DNA reads TGTGCCAGCGGGGGCGGGAGCTATGGCTACACCTTC. This chain uses TRBV28 with TRBJ1-2; D may be TRBD1 (6 bases). This CDR3 comprises 12 residues. Germline values: CDR1 MDHEN, CDR2 SYDVKM. V lost 8 bases and J lost 4, with 11 bases in between.

The V gene is TRBV7-9, the J gene TRBJ2-2; 7 bases are a match to TRBD2. CDR3 length: 14 residues. Germline V gives CDR1 SEHNR, CDR2 FQNEAQ (reference sequence). The V and J ends lost 5 bases and 6 bases, in that order; junction bases with no gene match: 6. The CDR3 region has the DNA TGTGCCAGCAGCAACACGCTAGCGGCCGGGGAGCTGTTTTTT. Its protein is CASSNTLAAGELFF.

The rearrangement joins TRBV6-6 to TRBJ2-5; perhaps TRBD2 as D (5 bases). Germline CDR1 MNHNY, CDR2 SVGAGI (reference sequence). V shed 7 bases and J shed 5 bases, with 14 bases lying between them. This CDR3 has 13 residues. The CDR3 DNA is TGTGCCAGCACCCGTCGTTCGGGGGAGACCCAGTACTTC. This gives the protein CASTRRSGETQYF.

In its sample, this clone was seen a few times. The chain uses TRBV18 and TRBJ2-1; D not resolved. Germline values: CDR1 KGHSH, CDR2 LQKENI. Trimming left V 6 bases short and J 3 bases short, with 15 bases between. The CDR3 consists of 15 residues. DNA of the CDR3: TGTGCCAGCTCGCCATCGATGGCCTTCTACAATGAGCAGTTCTTC. Its translation: CASSPSMAFYNEQFF.

This clone was seen a handful of times. The chain has TRBV7-4 and TRBJ1-5, with D perhaps TRBD1 (6 bases). The ends were cut back, 5 bases at V and 1 base at J, with 24 bases in the middle. Germline loops: CDR1 SGHVT, CDR2 SQSDAQ. This CDR3 contains 19 residues. The CDR3 bases are TGTGCCAGCAGCCTGGGGGCCTTGGGGAGGATAGGCAGCAATCAGCCCCAGCATTTT. Translation gives CASSLGALGRIGSNQPQHF. The full variable domain, its missing parts supplied by reference TRBV7-4 and TRBJ1-5, is GAGVSQSPRYKVAKRGRDVALRCDSISGHVTLYWYRQTLGQGSEVLTYSQSDAQRDKSGRPSGRFSAERPERSVSTLKIQRTEQGDSAVYLCASSLGALGRIGSNQPQHFGDGTRLSIL.

This clone was seen more than once but under ten times. This chain uses TRBV2 with TRBJ2-7, with D unresolved. Germline CDR1 reads SNHLY; CDR2 reads FYNNEI. The CDR3 contains 13 residues. The V and J ends lost 8 bases and 3 bases respectively, with 14 bases between them. Here the CDR3 reads CASRRAVNYEQYF. DNA of the CDR3: TGTGCCAGCCGTAGGGCAGTGAACTACGAGCAGTACTTC.

This clone was found a few times. The chain carries TRBV25-1 and TRBJ1-3; no reliable D call. The CDR3 spans 13 residues. V lost 8 bases and J 1 base, leaving 9 bases between the germline ends. CDR1 is MGHDK and CDR2 is SYGVNS in the germline V gene. The CDR3 DNA reads TGTGCCAGCCGATCGGGGTCTGGAAACACCATATATTTT. Translated: CASRSGSGNTIYF.

V usage is TRBV27 and J usage is TRBJ2-1, with TRBD1 identical over 8 bases. This CDR3 region has 14 residues. CDR1 MNHEY and CDR2 SMNVEV come from the germline V gene (reference sequence). V trimming: 6 bases; J trimming: 5 bases; junction bases outside the gene matches: 6. CDR3 sequence reads: CASRQDRENNEQFF. The CDR3 DNA reads TGTGCCAGCAGACAGGACAGGGAGAACAATGAGCAGTTCTTC.